This T cell receptor (beta chain) was recorded in a study of blood T cell repertoires in COVID-19 (dated by TCRdb to 2020 to 2022). Study-level background: The collaborator samples originated in the United States, Italy and Spain and spanned the acute and convalescent phases of COVID-19. The prospective study material was composed of cDNA or gDNA derived from T cells, B-cell-depleted T cells, or PBMCs. The dataset comprised deeply sampled blood TCRbeta repertoires from subjects exposed to, actively infected with, or recovered from COVID-19. The repertoires were made available in a free public database intended to serve as a resource for research on the immune response to SARS-CoV-2. Samples were obtained from the ongoing ImmuneRACE study (first 160 participants) and from roughly 1,300 subjects provided by 6 global collaborators. Nearly every sample came with metadata listing a de-identified subject ID, COVID-19 status, age in years and sex. Where available, HLA class I and class II types were taken from metadata supplied by the sample provider and were not determined by assay-based typing.

Whole blood was collected in K2EDTA tubes by collaborating institutions according to the institutions' own protocols. Collaborator samples were shipped for TCRbeta analysis as frozen whole blood, isolated PBMCs, or DNA extracted from either sample type. The paper as a whole reports these results and caveats: The quantity of clinical and demographic metadata differed by source and by participant and was supplied without curation.

The CDR3 measures 16 amino acids from cysteine to phenylalanine. Just the 48-base CDR3 DNA is kept, in frame starting at base 1. The trim is 5 bases for V and 0 bases for J, with a gap of 14 bases between the germline ends. CDR1 SGHTA and CDR2 FQGNSA are derived from the germline V gene. TCRbeta CDR3 regions were amplified from genomic DNA using the immunoSEQ Assay, a bias-controlled multiplex PCR. In the original analysis: The number of nucleated cells in each sample was estimated by amplification of reference gene primers within the assay. To quantify the absolute abundance of each unique TCRbeta CDR3 rearrangement, sequence reads were collapsed and filtered. Productive Simpson clonality was computed per sample as the square root of Simpson's diversity index over productive rearrangements. Imported from immuneACCESS, the table was reduced by TCRdb to in-frame sequences with V and J called. These copies leave out some clones; in studies compared against another copy, an unresolved V gene accounts for under half, and the cause of the remainder is not known. V and J calls plus clone size are reproduced from that table; the DNA served to infer D and trimming. The sample profile shows about 330,000 clones; 70% to 90% of them were found once. Jointly, the top ten make up 3.5% to 4.5% of the sample.

Worth noting for this clone: The antigen it recognizes is unknown. The sample holds no much larger clone one base away, and base qualities are not on file.

Sequenced material: peripheral blood. The clonotype originates from a woman aged 50 to 60 with active or convalescent COVID-19. The receptor chain draws on TRBV7-2 and TRBJ1-3; perhaps TRBD1 is the D gene, with 6 bases matching. The CDR3 region: CASSPRTVSSGNTIYF. The nucleotide sequence is given as TGTGCCAGCAGCCCGAGGACAGTGTCCTCTGGAAACACCATATATTTT.